Listed here are 19 T cell receptor beta chains from one sample, sequenced in a study of early T cells in non-severe SARS-CoV-2 infection (dated by TCRdb to 2020 to 2023). The library relied on 5' RACE. Sequenced on a NextSeq 500. TCRdb took the public reads, trimmed them with fastp at Q25, ran MiXCR for clone calling and kept in-frame beta chains. Each entry is one CDR3 protein sequence, shown with its most common DNA and genes. This sample lists around 57,000 distinct CDR3 sequences; around 10% were detected once. The ten largest account for roughly 10% of the sample. The sequencing sample was made of whole blood. These receptor sequences come from an adult who was a healthcare worker with PCR-confirmed SARS-CoV-2 infection or an uninfected control (not recorded which).

This clonotype was observed many times. V gene TRBV5-4 combines with J gene TRBJ2-1; 9 bases map to TRBD2. With V trimmed by 0 bases and J by 2 bases, 3 bases remained unmatched. The CDR3 runs to 16 residues. The germline V gene has CDR1 SGHNT and CDR2 YYREEE (reference sequence). The CDR3 is CASSLGLAGAYNEQFF. DNA for the CDR3: TGTGCCAGCAGCTTGGGCTTAGCGGGAGCCTACAATGAGCAGTTCTTC.

This clonotype was seen a handful of times. The V call is TRBV4-2, the J call TRBJ2-3; 10 nucleotides line up with TRBD2. CDR1 is LGHNA and CDR2 is YNFKEQ in the germline V gene. This CDR3 region has 19 residues. The V segment lost 1 base and the J segment 3 bases; nucleotides outside the gene matches: 13. The CDR3 DNA sequence: TGTGCCAGCAGCCAAGTATTAGGCAGCGGGAGGGCCGGGACAGATACGCAGTATTTT. Translated: CASSQVLGSGRAGTDTQYF.

This clonotype was seen repeatedly, ten times or more. The genes are TRBV10-1 and TRBJ1-1, with D hard to call. V lost 2 bases to trimming and J lost 5 bases, with 12 bases between them. This CDR3 has 14 amino acids. Germline values: CDR1 WNHNN, CDR2 SYGVQD (reference sequence). CDR3 sequence reads: CASSERPGGTEAFF. The CDR3 nucleotides are TGCGCCAGCAGTGAGAGACCTGGAGGTACTGAAGCTTTCTTT.

This clonotype was observed a few times. V is TRBV5-1 and J is TRBJ1-1, with D unclear. The CDR3 is 14 amino acids. Trimming pared 1 base from V and 4 bases from J, leaving 11 bases between. Germline assignment: CDR1 SGHRS and CDR2 YFSETQ. CDR3 region: CASSLTPQTTEAFF. For the CDR3, the DNA is TGCGCCAGCAGCTTGACCCCCCAGACCACTGAAGCTTTCTTT.

The CDR3 region has the DNA TGCAGCGTACCCGGAGACAGGGCTGGAAACACCATATATTTT. Its protein is CSVPGDRAGNTIYF. V and J are TRBV29-1 and TRBJ1-3, with 7 bases identical to TRBD1. Germline-derived CDR1 and CDR2 are SQVTM and ANQGSEA. J lost 2 bases, V lost 6 bases, and 7 bases had no gene match. CDR3 length: 14 residues.

The V call is TRBV27, the J call TRBJ2-2; D unresolved. This CDR3 comprises 15 residues. Germline assignment: CDR1 MNHEY and CDR2 SMNVEV (reference sequence). Trimming shortened V by 3 bases and J by 0 bases, and 8 bases separated the two germline ends. The CDR3: CASSFGGANTGELFF. CDR3 DNA sequence: TGTGCCAGCAGTTTTGGTGGGGCGAACACCGGGGAGCTGTTTTTT.

The chain is built from TRBV6-6 and TRBJ2-7; no definite D call. Trimming took 6 bases from V and 0 from J, leaving 9 bases between them. Germline assignment: CDR1 MNHNY and CDR2 SVGAGI (reference sequence). The CDR3 contains 13 residues. The CDR3 is CASSPSTSYEQYF. The CDR3 DNA is TGTGCCAGCAGCCCTTCTACCTCCTACGAGCAGTACTTC.

The chain recombines TRBV11-1 with TRBJ1-1, with D hard to call. Trimming took 2 bases from V and 3 from J, leaving 10 bases between them. In germline, CDR1 is SGHAT, CDR2 FQDESV (reference sequence). The CDR3 has 14 residues. DNA of the CDR3: TGTGCCAGCAGCTTATTCCGGGAGGACACTGAAGCTTTCTTT. As protein: CASSLFREDTEAFF.

The chain links TRBV5-1 to TRBJ2-5; no clear D. The germline CDR1 and CDR2 sequences are SGHRS and YFSETQ. The V end lost 0 bases, the J end lost 0 bases, and 12 bases lay between the germline ends. CDR3 length equals 16 residues. The DNA for the CDR3 is TGCGCCAGCAGCTTGGCCACAACAGTGTACCAAGAGACCCAGTACTTC. Amino acids: CASSLATTVYQETQYF.

This clonotype was detected many times. This chain links TRBV6-6 with TRBJ1-6; D may be TRBD1 (6 bases). Germline values: CDR1 MNHNY, CDR2 SVGAGI (reference sequence). The CDR3 is 12 amino acids. The V and J ends lost 2 bases and 18 bases respectively, with 14 bases between them. CDR3 nucleotide sequence: TGTGCCAGCAGTTACCCCACAGGGATTCCCCACTTT. Amino acids: CASSYPTGIPHF.

There are a few counts of this clonotype. The V and J genes are TRBV18 and TRBJ1-1; no clear D. With 3 bases removed from V and 11 bases from J, the gap between germline ends came to 10 bases. The CDR3 length is 11 residues. The germline V gene has CDR1 KGHSH and CDR2 LQKENI. The CDR3 here is CASSPHSDAFF. The CDR3 coding sequence is TGTGCCAGCTCACCCCACTCAGATGCTTTCTTT.

This clonotype was detected only a few times. The chain is built from TRBV2 and TRBJ1-4; D gene uncertain. The V gene's germline CDR1 is SNHLY and CDR2 FYNNEI. This CDR3 has 12 residues. V gave up 6 bases and J gave up 6 bases, with 8 bases separating them. CDR3 protein: CASRAGDEKLFF. DNA for the CDR3: TGTGCCAGCAGAGCCGGTGATGAAAAACTGTTTTTT.

This clonotype was picked up many times. V is TRBV28 and J is TRBJ2-4, with D maybe TRBD1 (5 bases). Deletions cut 5 bases from V and 3 bases from J, with 17 bases between. The germline V gene encodes CDR1 MDHEN and CDR2 SYDVKM. This CDR3 is 16 amino acids long. The CDR3 loop reads CASSPRTMPVKNIQYF. CDR3 nucleotides: TGTGCCAGCAGTCCAAGGACAATGCCTGTCAAAAACATTCAGTACTTC.

This clonotype was observed at least ten times. The chain is built from TRBV27 and TRBJ2-7; 10 bases match TRBD2. Trimming removed 6 bases from V and 1 base from J; junction bases left unmatched: 3. CDR1 is MNHEY, CDR2 SMNVEV, per germline (reference sequence). This CDR3 is built from 14 residues. The CDR3 spells CASRLAGGSYEQYF. CDR3 in DNA: TGTGCCAGCAGGTTAGCGGGGGGATCCTACGAGCAGTACTTC.

In its sample, this clonotype was seen many times. The rearrangement links TRBV29-1 to TRBJ1-2; D possibly corresponds to TRBD1 (5 bases). This CDR3 comprises 11 residues. V lost 6 bases and J lost 14, with 19 bases in between. Germline V gene lookup returns CDR1 SQVTM and CDR2 ANQGSEA. Written as DNA, the CDR3 is TGCAGCGTAGAGCCGGGACCGCATCATACCTTC. This encodes CSVEPGPHHTF.

This clonotype was counted between two and nine times. The gene calls are TRBV6-4 and TRBJ2-3, with D possibly being TRBD2 (7 bases). CDR1 MRHNA and CDR2 SNTAGT come from the germline V gene. The CDR3 is made up of 14 amino acids. Trimming pared 3 bases from V and 2 bases from J, leaving 9 bases between. CDR3 nucleotide sequence: TGTGCCAGCAGTGAAGGGGGGGCCACAGATACGCAGTATTTT. Translation gives CASSEGGATDTQYF.

This clonotype was seen a handful of times. This chain links TRBV11-3 with TRBJ2-3, with a tentative D call TRBD1 (6 bases). The CDR3 contains 14 residues. Germline CDR1 reads SGHNT; CDR2 reads YENEEA. V lost 5 bases and J 0 bases, leaving 9 bases between the germline ends. The DNA of the CDR3 is TGTGCCAGCAGCCGTACAGGGAGCACAGATACGCAGTATTTT. Protein: CASSRTGSTDTQYF.

This clonotype was seen a handful of times. The chain joins TRBV28 to TRBJ2-1; 9 positions match TRBD2. Trimming cost V 5 bases and J 3 bases; bases outside gene matches: 5. Germline V gene data show CDR1 as MDHEN and CDR2 as SYDVKM. This CDR3 region has 15 residues. CDR3 residues: CASSRNSGSYNEQFF. CDR3 DNA: TGTGCCAGCAGTCGAAATAGCGGGAGCTACAATGAGCAGTTCTTC.

This clonotype was counted between two and nine times. This chain connects TRBV29-1 to TRBJ2-7; no definite D call. V was trimmed by 7 bases and J by 2 bases, leaving 12 bases between them. Germline V gene sequence: CDR1 SQVTM, CDR2 ANQGSEA. This CDR3 has 12 amino acids. The CDR3 reads CSARDNAYEQYF. As DNA, the CDR3 is TGCAGCGCCAGAGACAATGCCTACGAGCAGTACTTC.